The clone carrying this T cell receptor (beta chain) occurred a few times. The target antigen is unknown. No ophthalmopathy within 18 months of follow-up signified stable hyperthyroidism. Amplification of the TCR beta CDR3 regions used RNA transcripts (as template). An opening RT-PCR round employed HTBI primers and preceded a second-round multiplex PCR. TCRdb reprocessed the multiplex PCR reads with MiXCR, giving one entry per CDR3 protein. This table holds about 390,000 distinct CDR3 sequences, about 18% found once. The data derive from a study of Graves' ophthalmopathy and Graves' hyperthyroidism. The overall study: Upon initial diagnosis and before any treatment, peripheral blood was collected. General study results and limits: Using a 13-signature model, the authors split ophthalmopathy from stable hyperthyroidism, with just under 90% sensitivity and roughly 80% specificity.

The ends were cut back, 8 bases at V and 2 bases at J, with 20 bases in the middle. The germline gives CDR1 MNHNS, CDR2 SASEGT. This CDR3 region has 16 residues. This receptor was taken from an adult woman with stable Graves' hyperthyroidism. The sample comprised peripheral blood. The rearrangement joins TRBV6-1 to TRBJ2-3; D unresolved. The CDR3 reads CASFNVYDKHTDTQYF. The DNA of the CDR3 is TGTGCCAGCTTTAACGTCTACGACAAACACACAGATACGCAGTATTTT.